This record looks at one TCR beta chain sequence and its context. This CDR3 has 15 amino acids. The germline gives CDR1 SGHTS, CDR2 YDEGEE. V trimming: 4 bases; J trimming: 5 bases; junction bases outside the gene matches: 7. The recovered donors of Cohort 3 showed two negative PCRs, clearance, or symptom resolution. Per the original data handling: Reference gene primer amplification gave nucleated cell count estimates. Profiled with immunoSEQ multiplex PCR; TCRdb holds only in-frame clones, not every one. The V and J calls and clone size are taken from that table; D and trimming were inferred from the DNA. Of around 160,000 clones listed, 70% to 90% are singletons. This record comes from a study of blood T cell repertoires in COVID-19.

The chain joins TRBV5-8 to TRBJ2-3; 10 nucleotides align to TRBD1. The clonotype originates from a man aged 40-55 years who had recovered from COVID-19. Sequenced: PBMCs or T cells enriched from blood (not recorded which). Written as DNA, the CDR3 is TGTGCCAGCAGCACCGGGGACAGGGGCGGAGATACGCAGTATTTT. Protein: CASSTGDRGGDTQYF. Full variable domain (missing parts from reference TRBV5-8 and TRBJ2-3): EAGVTQSPTHLIKTRGQQATLRCSPISGHTSVYWYQQALGLGLQFLLWYDEGEERNRGNFPPRFSGRQFPNYSSELNVNALELEDSALYLCASSTGDRGGDTQYFGPGTRLTVL.